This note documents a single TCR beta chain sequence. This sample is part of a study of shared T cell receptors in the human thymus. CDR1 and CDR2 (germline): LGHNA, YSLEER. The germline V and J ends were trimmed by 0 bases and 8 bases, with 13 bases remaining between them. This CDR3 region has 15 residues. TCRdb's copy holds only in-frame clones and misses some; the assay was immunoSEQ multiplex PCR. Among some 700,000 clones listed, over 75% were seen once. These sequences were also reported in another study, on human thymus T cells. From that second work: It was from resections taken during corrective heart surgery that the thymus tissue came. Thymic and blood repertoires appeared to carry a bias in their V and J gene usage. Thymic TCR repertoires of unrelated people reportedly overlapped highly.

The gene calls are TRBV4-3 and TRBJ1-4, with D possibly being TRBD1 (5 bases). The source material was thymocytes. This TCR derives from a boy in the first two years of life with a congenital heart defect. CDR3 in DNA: TGCGCCAGCAGCCAAGATCGGGCAGGGCGGGAAAAACTGTTTTTT. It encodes CASSQDRAGREKLFF.